This TCR beta chain was obtained from a study of T cell responses to AZD1222 COVID-19 vaccine. Study details: Recipients boosted at about 4 weeks or about 12 weeks are pooled. General observations from the study: The donors showed a predominance of white British ancestry and of females, with possible underestimation of clonal diversity. Spike-specific TCR repertoires showed rising breadth and depth after two AZD1222 doses. Nearly half of the spike-specific TCRs reportedly recognize variant regions that carry no mutations.

Libraries were prepared by immunoSEQ multiplex PCR; TCRdb keeps only in-frame clonotypes and omits some of them. The repertoire holds some 150,000 clones, with 90% as singletons. This clone has only a few counts. No antigen is known for it. CDR1 is SGDLS, CDR2 YYNGEE, per germline. The V segment lost 0 bases and the J segment 5 bases; nucleotides outside the gene matches: 6. This CDR3 contains 15 residues. The sequence came from an adult in good health. The sample here was peripheral blood, taken on day 0 of AZD1222 vaccination. This chain connects TRBV9 to TRBJ1-2, with 8 bases lining up with TRBD1. The CDR3 is CASSVGLGQAYGYTF. In DNA, the CDR3 is TGTGCCAGCAGCGTAGGATTGGGACAGGCTTATGGCTACACCTTC.